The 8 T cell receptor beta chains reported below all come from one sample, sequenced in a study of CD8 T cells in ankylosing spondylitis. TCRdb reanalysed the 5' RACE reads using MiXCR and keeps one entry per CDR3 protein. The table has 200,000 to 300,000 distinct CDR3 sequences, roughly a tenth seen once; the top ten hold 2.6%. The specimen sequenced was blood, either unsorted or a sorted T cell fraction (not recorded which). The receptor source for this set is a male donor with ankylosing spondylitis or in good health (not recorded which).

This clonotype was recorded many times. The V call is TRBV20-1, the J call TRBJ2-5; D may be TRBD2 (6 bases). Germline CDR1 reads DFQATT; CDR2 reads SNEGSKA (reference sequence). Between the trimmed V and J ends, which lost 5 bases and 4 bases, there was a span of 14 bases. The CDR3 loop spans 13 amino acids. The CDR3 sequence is CSAAGPSRETQYF. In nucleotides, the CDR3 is TGCAGTGCTGCGGGACCCTCGCGAGAGACCCAGTACTTC.

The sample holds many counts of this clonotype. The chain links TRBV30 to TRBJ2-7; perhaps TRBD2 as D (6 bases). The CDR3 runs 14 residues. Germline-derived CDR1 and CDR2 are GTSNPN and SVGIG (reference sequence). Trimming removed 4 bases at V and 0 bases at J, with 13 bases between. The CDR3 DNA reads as TGTGCCTGGACGATCAGGAGGGCCTCCTACGAGCAGTACTTC. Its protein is CAWTIRRASYEQYF.

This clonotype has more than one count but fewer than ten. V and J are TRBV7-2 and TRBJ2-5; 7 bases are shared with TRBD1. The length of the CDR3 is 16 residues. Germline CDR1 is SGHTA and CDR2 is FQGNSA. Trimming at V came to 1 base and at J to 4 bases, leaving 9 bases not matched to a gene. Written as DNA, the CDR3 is TGTGCCAGCAGCTTAGTCCCGGCAGGGGGAGCAGAGACCCAGTACTTC. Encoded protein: CASSLVPAGGAETQYF.

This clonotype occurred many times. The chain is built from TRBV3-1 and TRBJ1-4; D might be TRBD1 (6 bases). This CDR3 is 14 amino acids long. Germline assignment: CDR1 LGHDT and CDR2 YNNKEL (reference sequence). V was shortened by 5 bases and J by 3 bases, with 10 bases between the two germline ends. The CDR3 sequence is CASSWGGANEKLFF. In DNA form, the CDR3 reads TGTGCCAGCAGCTGGGGGGGCGCTAATGAAAAACTGTTTTTT. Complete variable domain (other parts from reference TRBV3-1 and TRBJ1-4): DTAVSQTPKYLVTQMGNDKSIKCEQNLGHDTMYWYKQDSKKFLKIMFSYNNKELIINETVPNRFSPKSPDKAHLNLHINSLELGDSAVYFCASSWGGANEKLFFGSGTQLSVL.

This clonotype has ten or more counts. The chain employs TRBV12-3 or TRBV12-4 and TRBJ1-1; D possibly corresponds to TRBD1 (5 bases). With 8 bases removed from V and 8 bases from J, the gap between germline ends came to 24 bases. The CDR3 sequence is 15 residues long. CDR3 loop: CASSPWPGQRREAFF. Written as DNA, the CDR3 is TGTGCCAGCTCCCCATGGCCGGGGCAAAGACGGGAAGCTTTCTTT.

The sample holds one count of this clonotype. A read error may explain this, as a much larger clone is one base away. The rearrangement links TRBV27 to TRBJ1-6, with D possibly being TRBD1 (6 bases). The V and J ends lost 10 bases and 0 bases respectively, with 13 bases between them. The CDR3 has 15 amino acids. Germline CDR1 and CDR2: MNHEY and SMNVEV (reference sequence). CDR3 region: CATGTSNSYNSPLHF. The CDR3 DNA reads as TGTGCCACCGGGACATCGAACTCCTATAATTCACCCCTCCACTTT.

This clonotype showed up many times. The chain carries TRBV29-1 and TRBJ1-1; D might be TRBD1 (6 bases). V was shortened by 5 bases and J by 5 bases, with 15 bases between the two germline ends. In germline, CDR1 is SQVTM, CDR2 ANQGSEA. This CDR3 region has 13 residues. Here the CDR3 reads CSVLGGGGTEAFF. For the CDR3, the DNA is TGCAGCGTTCTGGGGGGCGGTGGGACTGAAGCTTTCTTT.

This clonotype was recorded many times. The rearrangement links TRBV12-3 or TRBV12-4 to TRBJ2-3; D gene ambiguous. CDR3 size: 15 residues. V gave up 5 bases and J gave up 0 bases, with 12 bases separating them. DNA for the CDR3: TGTGCCAGCAGTCTGACTCAACGTAGCACAGATACGCAGTATTTT. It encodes CASSLTQRSTDTQYF.